This T cell receptor (beta chain) was sequenced in a study of blood T cells in healthy people across ages. Study outcomes and limitations: Naive CD4+ cell counts and diversity both ran higher in long-lived than in aged donors.

Collection of 9 to 10 milliliters of peripheral blood was performed for each donor. At least 6 micrograms of total RNA were extracted per sample. On this clonotype itself: The antigen is unknown.

CDR1 is SSHAT and CDR2 is FNYEAQ in the germline V gene (reference sequence). This CDR3 comprises 13 residues. Using a J-beta primer mix together with a sample-barcoded 5' primer, a second PCR was run for roughly 6 to 12 cycles. TCRdb used MiXCR to reprocess the 5' RACE reads, holding one entry per CDR3 protein. The sample includes around 800,000 distinct CDR3 sequences, about 46% seen only once; the top ten take 18%. This TCR derives from an elderly man in good health. The V and J genes are TRBV7-7 and TRBJ2-5; no clear D gene. The assigned J gene may be wrong: the sequence end matches TRBJ2-1 better. Source material: blood. The chain's CDR3 is CASSTDNQETQFF. DNA of the CDR3: TGTGCCAGCAGCACAGATAACCAAGAGACCCAGTTCTTC.